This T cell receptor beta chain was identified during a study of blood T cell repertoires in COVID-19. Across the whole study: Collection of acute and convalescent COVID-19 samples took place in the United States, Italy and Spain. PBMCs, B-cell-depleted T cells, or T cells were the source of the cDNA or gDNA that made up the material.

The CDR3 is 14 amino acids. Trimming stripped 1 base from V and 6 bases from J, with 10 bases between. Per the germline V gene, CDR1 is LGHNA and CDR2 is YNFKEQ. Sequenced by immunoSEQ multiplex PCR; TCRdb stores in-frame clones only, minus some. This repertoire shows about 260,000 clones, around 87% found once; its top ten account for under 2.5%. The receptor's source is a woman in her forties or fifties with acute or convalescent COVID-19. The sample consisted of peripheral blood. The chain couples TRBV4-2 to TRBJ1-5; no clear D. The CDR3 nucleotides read TGTGCCAGCAGCCAAGGTGGGGAGGGTCAGCCCCAGCATTTT. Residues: CASSQGGEGQPQHF.